These 3 T cell receptor beta chains were sequenced from one sample in a study of vaccination effects on CD4 cells after COVID-19. Viral peptide pool expansion of antigen-specific CD4+ T cells preceded sequencing in the ViraFEST assay. The culture ran for about 11 days, and then CD4+ T cells were isolated. These TCRs' antigens remain unknown. The assay was immunoSEQ multiplex PCR, and TCRdb's table has in-frame clones only and misses some. This sample has approximately 54,000 clones, with 75% to 90% found just once. This specimen consisted of CD4+ T cells from PBMCs cultured with HCoV-229E spike peptides, obtained before COVID-19 vaccination. The receptors were gathered from a human donor who received a COVID-19 vaccine.

The chain uses TRBV6-5 and TRBJ2-4; D possibly uses TRBD1 or TRBD2 (7 bases each). Looked up from germline, CDR1 is MNHEY and CDR2 is SVGAGI. The CDR3 is 15 amino acids. Deletions cut 10 bases from V and 1 base from J, with 17 bases between. CDR3 amino acids: CATRGRGQAKNIQYF. The CDR3 DNA reads TGTGCCACCCGGGGGAGGGGGCAGGCCAAAAACATTCAGTACTTC.

This clone was seen only once. The J gene is TRBJ1-2, the V gene TRBV6-5; D gene ambiguous. Germline lookup yields CDR1 MNHEY and CDR2 SVGAGI. The CDR3 loop spans 12 amino acids. Trimming cost V 5 bases and J 2 bases, with 6 bases left between them. DNA of the CDR3: TGTGCCAGCAGTCGGGGAAACTATGGCTACACCTTC. It encodes CASSRGNYGYTF.

The rearrangement joins TRBV6-5 to TRBJ2-7; 10 nucleotides agree with TRBD1. V gave up 6 bases and J gave up 4 bases; unmatched junction bases: 6. Germline loops: CDR1 MNHEY, CDR2 SVGAGI. There are 14 residues in the CDR3. DNA for the CDR3: TGTGCCAGCAGATCGACAGGGGGCGGTTACGAGCAGTACGTC. Translation gives CASRSTGGGYEQYV.